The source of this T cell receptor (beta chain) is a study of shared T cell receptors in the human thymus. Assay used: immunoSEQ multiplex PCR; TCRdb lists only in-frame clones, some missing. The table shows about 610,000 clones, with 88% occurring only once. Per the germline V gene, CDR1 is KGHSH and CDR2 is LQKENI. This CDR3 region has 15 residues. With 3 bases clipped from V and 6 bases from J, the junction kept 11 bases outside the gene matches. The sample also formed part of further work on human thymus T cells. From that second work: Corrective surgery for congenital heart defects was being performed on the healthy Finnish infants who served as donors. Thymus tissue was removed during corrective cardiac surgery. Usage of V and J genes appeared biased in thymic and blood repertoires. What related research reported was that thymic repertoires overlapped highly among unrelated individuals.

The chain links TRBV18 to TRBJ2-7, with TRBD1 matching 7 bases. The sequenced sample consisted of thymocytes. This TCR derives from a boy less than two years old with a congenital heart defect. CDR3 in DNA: TGTGCCAGCTCACCGGGGCCCAGGGGGAGTGGCGAGCAGTACTTC. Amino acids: CASSPGPRGSGEQYF.